This note documents a single T cell receptor (beta chain) sequence. This CDR3 region has 15 residues. Trimming removed 6 bases from V and 3 bases from J, with 14 bases in between. Germline V gene lookup returns CDR1 MRHNA and CDR2 SNTAGT. The record originates from a study of blood T cell repertoires in COVID-19. Study-wide context: Material from acute and convalescent COVID-19 was sourced from the United States, Italy and Spain. The cDNA or gDNA used as material had been derived from T cells, B-cell-depleted T cells, or PBMCs.

In the original analysis: From reference gene primer amplification, estimates of nucleated cell counts were derived. The table came from immunoSEQ multiplex PCR; TCRdb's copy has only in-frame clones and leaves some out. V, J and clone size derive from that table, while D and trimming were established from the DNA sequence. The sample lists about 64,000 clones; around 83% were seen once. The sequencing input was peripheral blood. The V and J genes are TRBV6-4 and TRBJ2-2; possible D gene TRBD2, 7 bases. The source is a human donor in a cohort sampled during active COVID-19. For the CDR3, the DNA is TGTGCCAGCAGGCCGGTGGGGGGGCACACCGGGGAGCTGTTTTTT. Protein product: CASRPVGGHTGELFF.